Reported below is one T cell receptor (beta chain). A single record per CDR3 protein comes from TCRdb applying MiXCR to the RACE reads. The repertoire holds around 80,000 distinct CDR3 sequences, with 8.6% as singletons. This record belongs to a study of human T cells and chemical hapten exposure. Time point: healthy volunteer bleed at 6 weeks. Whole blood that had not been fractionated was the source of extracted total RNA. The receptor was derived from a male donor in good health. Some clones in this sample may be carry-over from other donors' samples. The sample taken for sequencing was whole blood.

CDR3 sequence: CASSLYGSSGYNEQFF. The CDR3 DNA reads TGTGCCAGCAGCCTCTACGGGTCGAGCGGATACAATGAGCAGTTCTTC. This chain links TRBV7-2 with TRBJ2-1, with D maybe TRBD2 (5 bases). Germline V CDR1 and CDR2: SGHTA, FQGNSA. This CDR3 contains 16 residues. Trimming took off 5 bases at V and 4 bases at J, with 18 bases between the two ends.